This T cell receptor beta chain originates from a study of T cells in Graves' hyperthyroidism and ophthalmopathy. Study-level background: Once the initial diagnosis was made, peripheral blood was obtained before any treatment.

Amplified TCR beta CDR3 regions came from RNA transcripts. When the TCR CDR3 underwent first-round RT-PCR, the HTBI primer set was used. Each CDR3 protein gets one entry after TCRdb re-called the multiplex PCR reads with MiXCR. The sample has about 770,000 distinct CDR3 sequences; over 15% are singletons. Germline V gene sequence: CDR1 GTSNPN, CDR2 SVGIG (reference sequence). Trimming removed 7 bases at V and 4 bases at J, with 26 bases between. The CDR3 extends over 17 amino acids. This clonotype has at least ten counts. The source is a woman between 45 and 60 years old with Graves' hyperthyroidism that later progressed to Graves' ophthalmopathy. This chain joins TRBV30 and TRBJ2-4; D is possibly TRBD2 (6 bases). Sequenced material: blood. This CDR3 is CAFWRPVAGGKKNIQYF. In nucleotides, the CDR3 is TGTGCCTTCTGGAGACCGGTAGCCGGGGGTAAAAAAAACATTCAGTACTTC.